This section outlines one TCR beta chain sequence together with its context. Its target is not known. The germline V gene has CDR1 LNHDA and CDR2 SQIVND (reference sequence). The CDR3 is 13 amino acids. V was shortened by 3 bases and J by 8 bases, with 10 bases between the two germline ends. These data come from a study of shared clonotypes between healthy human individuals. The method was immunoSEQ multiplex PCR; TCRdb's version includes in-frame clones alone and lacks a portion of them. The sample includes 600,000 to 750,000 clones, approximately 72% of them seen just once. Negatively enriched CD4+ T cells were divided by CD45RA into naive and memory. Study-wide results and limits: Relative to their counterparts shared across all four donors, non-shared clonotypes exhibited diminished generation probabilities. Among the subsets, naive ones generally showed larger estimated richness than memory ones. The study drew on few donors, limiting represented genetic and exposure-history diversity.

The source of this sequence is a woman under 40 in good health. V usage is TRBV19 and J usage is TRBJ2-2; D may be TRBD2 (6 bases). The sequenced material came from memory CD4+ T cells sorted from blood. Subset here: CD45RA-negative fraction. The CDR3 sequence: CASSMQGGGELFF. CDR3 nucleotides: TGTGCCAGTAGTATGCAGGGAGGTGGGGAGCTGTTTTTT.